The sequence of this T cell receptor (beta chain) was determined in a study of post-analysis software for immune sequencing data. Across the study: In terms of disease course, relapsing-remitting, secondary progressive and progressive-relapsing multiple sclerosis were included. Findings and limits, study-wide: Patients carried roughly 5 TRBV segments more frequently than controls did, and TRBV5-6, TRBV5-1 and TRBV20-1 were among them. A significant reduction in normalized Chao1 diversity was observed in multiple sclerosis patients versus controls. Strong co-clustering by F measure was seen for same-batch samples.

cDNA libraries for TCR beta contained unique molecular identifiers. TCRdb re-derived calls from the PCR reads in MiXCR, one entry per CDR3 protein. The sample lists under 900,000 distinct CDR3 sequences; under 70% were seen once. Germline lookup yields CDR1 LGHDT and CDR2 YNNKEL (reference sequence). V was clipped by 1 base and J by 2 bases, with 6 bases between them. The CDR3 has 13 residues. A word on this clonotype: The antigen is not known.

The V and J genes are TRBV3-1 and TRBJ2-7; no firm D call. Material: blood. This clonotype originated in a girl between 10 and 17 years old with multiple sclerosis. In DNA, the CDR3 is TGTGCCAGCAGCCAAGGGGGAACCTACGAGCAGTACTTC. As protein: CASSQGGTYEQYF.